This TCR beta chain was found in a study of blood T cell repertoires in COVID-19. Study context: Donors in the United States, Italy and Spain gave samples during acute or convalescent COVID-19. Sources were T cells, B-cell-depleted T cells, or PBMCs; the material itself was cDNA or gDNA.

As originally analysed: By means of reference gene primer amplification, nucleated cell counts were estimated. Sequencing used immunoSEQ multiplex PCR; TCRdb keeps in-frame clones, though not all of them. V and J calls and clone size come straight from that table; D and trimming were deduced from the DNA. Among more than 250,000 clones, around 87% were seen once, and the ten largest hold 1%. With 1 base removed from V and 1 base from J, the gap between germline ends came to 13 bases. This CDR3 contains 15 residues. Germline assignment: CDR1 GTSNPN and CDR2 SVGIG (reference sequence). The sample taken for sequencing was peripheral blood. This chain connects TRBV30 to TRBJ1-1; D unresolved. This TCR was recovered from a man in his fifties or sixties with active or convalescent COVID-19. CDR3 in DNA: TGTGCCTGGAGTGAAAGAGGGTACCGGAACACTGAAGCTTTCTTT. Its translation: CAWSERGYRNTEAFF.